This TCR beta chain was captured in a study of blood T cell repertoires in COVID-19. Study background: Samples of COVID-19 (acute and convalescent) were obtained from the United States, Italy and Spain. PBMCs, B-cell-depleted T cells, or T cells were the source of the cDNA or gDNA that made up the material.

The authors' processing: By means of reference gene primer amplification, nucleated cell counts were estimated. Produced via immunoSEQ multiplex PCR; TCRdb's table is partial and in-frame only. Clonal size and the V and J genes are those of that table, whereas D and trimming came from the DNA. Of 120,000 to 150,000 clones listed, about 91% are singletons. Germline loops: CDR1 LNHDA, CDR2 SQIVND (reference sequence). The junction had 5 bases not matched to a gene; V was cut back by 9 bases and J by 0 bases. The CDR3 loop spans 14 amino acids. A few counts support this clone. Sequenced input: peripheral blood. This sequence joins TRBV19 and TRBJ2-4; 7 bases are shared with TRBD2. The clonotype originates from a human donor in a cohort sampled during active COVID-19. The CDR3 DNA reads as TGTGCCAGCTGGGGGGGTCGAGCCAAAAACATTCAGTACTTC. It yields the protein CASWGGRAKNIQYF.